The rows below give T cell receptor beta chains drawn from one sample of a study of cytomegalovirus exposure and HLA in healthy donors. TCRdb's table, derived via immunoSEQ multiplex PCR, lists solely in-frame clones and lacks some. The table has 85,000 to 100,000 clones, about 76% seen once. Sequences were obtained from PBMCs. These receptors originate from a man aged 40-49 years in good health and CMV-seropositive. Both conserved end residues are part of each CDR3. A D gene is named only where the DNA matches it firmly. Size values are once, few and many counts, or a class for expanded clones, and some rows have none.

>TRBV11-2|.|.|TRBJ1-3
TGTGCCAGCAGCTTAAGACAGTACTCTGGAAACACCATATATTTT
CASSLRQYSGNTIYF
>TRBV6-5|.|.|TRBJ1-4
TGTGCCAGCAGCTGGACAGCCCAAAATGAAAAACTGTTTTTT
CASSWTAQNEKLFF
>TRBV19|.|TRBD1|TRBJ1-5
TGTGCCAGTAGTACCCCCGGGACAGCAGTGCAGCCCCAGCATTTT
CASSTPGTAVQPQHF
>TRBV6-9|.|.|TRBJ2-5
TGTGCCAGCACCCCGCAGGGGTGGGAGACCCAGTACTTC
CASTPQGWETQYF
>TRBV6-5|.|TRBD1|TRBJ1-4
TGTGCCAGCCGGGACAGCCGATATGAAAAACTGTTTTTT
CASRDSRYEKLFF
>TRBV6-5|.|.|TRBJ2-3
TGTGCCAGCAGTTACTCGACCAGCGGCACAGATACGCAGTATTTT
CASSYSTSGTDTQYF
>TRBV7-9|few|.|TRBJ2-3
TGTGCCAGCAGCCCACAGGGAAGAGATACGCAGTATTTT
CASSPQGRDTQYF
>TRBV6-1|.|.|TRBJ2-7
TGTGCCAGCAGTACACACGAAGTTCTCTACGAGCAGTACTTC
CASSTHEVLYEQYF
>TRBV5-4|.|TRBD1|TRBJ1-2
TGTGCCAGCAGCATTGGACAGGGGGCATCTGGCTACACCTTC
CASSIGQGASGYTF
>TRBV20-1|.|TRBD1|TRBJ2-7
TGCAACGGGACAGCCTCCTACGAGCAGTACTTC
CNGTASYEQYF
>TRBV6-1|.|.|TRBJ1-3
TGTGCCAGCAGTACAGGGTTGGTTGGAAACACCATATATTTT
CASSTGLVGNTIYF
>TRBV6-6|.|.|TRBJ2-3
TGTGCCACAGCGACTATCCCCCTTTCTAGCACAGATACGCAGTATTTT
CATATIPLSSTDTQYF
>TRBV2|.|TRBD1|TRBJ2-3
TGTGCCAGCAGTGGCCGGGACAGGGCTCAAGATACGCAGTATTTT
CASSGRDRAQDTQYF
>TRBV5-1|.|.|TRBJ2-3
TGCGCCAGCAGCTTACGTGGGGCAGATAGCACAGATACGCAGTATTTT
CASSLRGADSTDTQYF
>TRBV5-1|.|TRBD2|TRBJ2-5
TGCGCCAGCAGAAGGGGAACACCGGGACTAGCGGGGGGACGGGAGACCCAGTACTTC
CASRRGTPGLAGGRETQYF
>TRBV5-1|.|.|TRBJ2-1
TGCGCCAGCAGCTTGGCGTTCGTCAAGGGAGGTGAGCAGTTCTTC
CASSLAFVKGGEQFF
>TRBV7-2|.|TRBD2|TRBJ2-5
TGTGCCAGCAGCCGAGGGACTAGCGGGGGGCAAGAGACCCAGTACTTC
CASSRGTSGGQETQYF
>TRBV7-8|.|TRBD1|TRBJ2-5
TGTGCCAGCAGCTTAAGGGGGCGAGAGACCCAGTACTTC
CASSLRGRETQYF
>TRBV7-9|.|.|TRBJ2-3
TGTGCCAGCAGCTTCGAGCGGGATACGCAGTATTTT
CASSFERDTQYF
>TRBV7-9|.|.|TRBJ2-2
TGTGCCAGCCGCCTGCGAGATTCGAACACCGGGGAGCTGTTTTTT
CASRLRDSNTGELFF
>TRBV5-6|.|.|TRBJ2-1
TGTGCCAGCAGCTTGGTAAAGGCAAAAGCGGATGAGCAGTTCTTC
CASSLVKAKADEQFF
>TRBV28|.|.|TRBJ2-7
TGTGCCAGCAGTGGCGGCGGCGCGCGCTACGAGCAGTACTTC
CASSGGGARYEQYF
>TRBV29-1|once|.|TRBJ1-2
TGCAGCGTTGAATTGGAGAGTGGCTACACCTTC
CSVELESGYTF
>TRBV19|once|.|TRBJ1-4
TGTGCCAGTTCGAGCGGGGCAACTAATGAAAAACTGTTTTTT
CASSSGATNEKLFF
>TRBV2|.|.|TRBJ2-2
TGTGCCAGCAGTGCCCGGGGGGCTCGAGGAAACGGGGAGCTGTTTTTT
CASSARGARGNGELFF
>TRBV10-1|.|.|TRBJ2-3
TGCGCCAGCAGCGCAACAGGGCTCGGAGATACGCAGTATTTT
CASSATGLGDTQYF
>TRBV2|.|.|TRBJ2-1
TGTGCCAGCAGGCCCCACCGGGACAAGGCCTACAATGAGCAGTTCTTC
CASRPHRDKAYNEQFF
>TRBV19|few|.|TRBJ2-7
TGTGCCAGTAGTTTGGGACACCAGTACGAGCAGTACTTC
CASSLGHQYEQYF
>TRBV18|.|TRBD1|TRBJ2-3
TGTGCCAGCTCACCTTTAGGACGGACAGGTAGAAACACAGATACGCAGTATTTT
CASSPLGRTGRNTDTQYF
>TRBV10-3|once|TRBD2|TRBJ2-3
TGTGCCATCAGCGCTAGCGGGGACTCGATTGATACGCAGTATTTT
CAISASGDSIDTQYF
>TRBV28|.|TRBD1|TRBJ1-1
TGTGCCAGCAGTTCCCTAGACAGGGTTATAACTGAAGCTTTCTTT
CASSSLDRVITEAFF
>TRBV6-1|.|.|TRBJ1-3
TGTGCCAGCAGTGACGTCTTTCTAGCTGGAAACACCATATATTTT
CASSDVFLAGNTIYF
>TRBV6-1|once|TRBD1|TRBJ2-7
TGTGCCAACAGTGAATGGGACAGGGGGCACTTC
CANSEWDRGHF
>TRBV6-1|.|.|TRBJ1-1
TGTGCCAGCAGGCCACAGTTAATGAACACTGAAGCTTTCTTT
CASRPQLMNTEAFF
>TRBV19|.|.|TRBJ1-1
TGTGCCAGTAGTATAGCCAGATCGGGGAACACTGAAGCTTTCTTT
CASSIARSGNTEAFF
>TRBV27|.|.|TRBJ2-7
TGTGCCAGCAGTTTATCGTGGCGGGAAAGCTACGAGCAGTACTTC
CASSLSWRESYEQYF
>TRBV27|.|.|TRBJ1-1
TGTGCCAGCAGTTTCGATTACACCCAGAACACTGAAGCTTTCTTT
CASSFDYTQNTEAFF
>TRBV29-1|.|TRBD2|TRBJ2-7
TGCAGCGTTGCTCGGGGCGGCCTAGCGGGAGAAGGCGAGCAGTACTTC
CSVARGGLAGEGEQYF
>TRBV19|.|TRBD1|TRBJ1-2
TGTGCCAGTAGTAGGACAGGGGGTGGCTATGGCTACACCTTC
CASSRTGGGYGYTF
>TRBV29-1|.|TRBD1|TRBJ1-1
TGCAGCGTTGGAGGGACAGGTCTTATGAACACTGAAGCTTTCTTT
CSVGGTGLMNTEAFF
>TRBV27|.|.|TRBJ2-5
TGTGCCAGCAGTCCCTCCTACAGGGCTTTGGGAGAGACCCAGTACTTC
CASSPSYRALGETQYF
>TRBV4-1|.|.|TRBJ1-3
TGCGCCAGCAGCCAAGCCGGTTTAGGGGATGGAAACACCATATATTTT
CASSQAGLGDGNTIYF
>TRBV7-9|.|TRBD2|TRBJ2-1
TGTGCCAGCAGCTTTTCGACTAGCCACAATGAGCAGTTCTTC
CASSFSTSHNEQFF
>TRBV10-1|.|.|TRBJ2-2
TGCGCCAGCAGTATTAGCGGAACCGGGGAGCTGTTTTTT
CASSISGTGELFF
>TRBV7-3|once|TRBD1|TRBJ1-1
TGTGCCAGCAGCTTAAGGGACAGGGAGGGAGCTTTCTTT
CASSLRDREGAFF
>TRBV28|few|.|TRBJ1-5
TGTGCCAGCAGCTACCGACAGTTACAGCCCCAGCATTTT
CASSYRQLQPQHF